The clone carrying this TCR beta chain was found a few times. TCRdb re-called the 5' RACE reads with MiXCR, one entry per CDR3 protein. The sample has around 110,000 distinct CDR3 sequences; roughly an eighth are singletons. Described time point: blood at routine non-recurrence follow-up after resection. Sequencing covered unsorted whole RNA taken from tumor, nontumor lung or frozen PBMC. This sample was included in a study of spatial heterogeneity in lung cancer. The clonotype comes from a male donor with early-stage non-small cell lung cancer. This specimen consisted of PBMCs, obtained at follow-up.

The CDR3 DNA follows: TGCAGTGCTAGAGATACCGGGTTGAACACTGAAGCTTTCTTT. Encoded protein: CSARDTGLNTEAFF. The chain employs TRBV20-1 and TRBJ1-1; no clear D gene. V lost 0 bases and J lost 0, with 8 bases in between. The length of the CDR3 is 14 residues. Per the germline V gene, CDR1 is DFQATT and CDR2 is SNEGSKA (reference sequence).